This TCR beta chain derives from a study of blood T cell repertoires in COVID-19 (dated by TCRdb to about 2020). General notes on the study: The collaborator samples originated in the United States, Italy and Spain and spanned the acute and convalescent phases of COVID-19. The prospective study material was composed of cDNA or gDNA derived from T cells, B-cell-depleted T cells, or PBMCs. Subjects who had been exposed to COVID-19, were actively infected with it, or had recovered from it provided the deeply sampled blood TCRbeta repertoires that made up the dataset. A freely available public database, intended as a resource for researchers studying the immune response to SARS-CoV-2, is where the repertoires were released. The samples were drawn from the first 160 participants of the ongoing ImmuneRACE study and from over a thousand subjects provided by 6 global collaborators. Nearly every sample came with metadata listing a de-identified subject ID, COVID-19 status, age in years and sex. Where HLA class I and class II types were available, the types were taken from metadata supplied by the sample provider, not from assay-based typing. Broader findings and caveats from the paper: The amount of clinical and demographic metadata varied by source and participant and was provided uncurated.

On this clone itself: Its antigen specificity is not known. Per-base qualities were not stored, and no clone one base away is much larger.

Including the terminal cysteine and phenylalanine, the CDR3 comprises 15 residues. Of the read, only the CDR3 DNA is kept; its 45 bases are in frame from base 1. Trimming takes 3 bases from V and 0 bases from J, and the germline ends sit 12 bases apart. The germline V gene (reference sequence) provides CDR1 MNHEY and CDR2 SMNVEV. TCRbeta CDR3 regions were amplified from genomic DNA using the immunoSEQ Assay, a bias-controlled multiplex PCR. On the authors' methods: The number of nucleated cells in each sample was estimated from the amplification of reference gene primers within the assay. Sequence reads were collapsed and filtered to measure the absolute abundance of every unique TCRbeta CDR3 rearrangement. Productive Simpson clonality was computed per sample as the square root of Simpson's diversity index over productive rearrangements. TCRdb limited this immuneACCESS table to in-frame rearrangements with V and J called. A share of clones is missing; checked studies link under half to unresolved V genes, and the rest is unexplained. V and J calls and clone size are those listed in that table; D and trimming were worked out from the DNA. Recorded for this sample are 63,000 or so clones; around 90% of them occurred a single time. The top ten hold around 1.5% of the sample.

Collaborating institutions collected whole blood in K2EDTA tubes following their own protocols. Collaborator samples were shipped for TCRbeta analysis as frozen whole blood, isolated PBMCs, or DNA extracted from either sample type. Sequences were obtained from peripheral blood. The source is a human donor in a cohort sampled during active COVID-19. This chain joins TRBV27 to TRBJ2-7; no D gene is confidently identified. This receptor has the CDR3 CASSFGAPNSYEQYF. The DNA is as follows: TGTGCCAGCAGTTTTGGAGCTCCGAACTCCTACGAGCAGTACTTC.